Below are 19 T cell receptor beta chains sequenced from a single sample in a study of T-cell reconstitution after alpha-beta-depleted transplantation in children. Unique molecular identifiers were incorporated during preparation of the TCRbeta library. TCRdb reanalysed the PCR reads using MiXCR and keeps one entry per CDR3 protein. The sample consists of roughly 400,000 distinct CDR3 sequences, about a fifth of them appearing once. This sample comprised PBMCs from the stem cell graft donor, obtained from the stem cell graft. The origin of the receptors is a human donor who donated a stem cell graft to a child with acute myeloid leukemia.

This clonotype was recorded once. The chain is built from TRBV20-1 and TRBJ2-2; TRBD2 matches 7 bases. After removal of 5 bases from V and 6 bases from J, the junction contained 9 bases not matched to a gene. This CDR3 comprises 14 residues. CDR1 is DFQATT and CDR2 is SNEGSKA in the germline V gene (reference sequence). The CDR3 DNA follows: TGCAGTGCTGCCCAGACTAGCCGGCCCGGGGAGCTGTTTTTT. It specifies CSAAQTSRPGELFF.

This clonotype was seen a few times. The V call is TRBV20-1, the J call TRBJ2-7; 8 nucleotides line up with TRBD1. J was trimmed by 0 bases and V by 2 bases; bases with no gene match: 6. The CDR3 has 15 residues. Germline V gene sequence: CDR1 DFQATT, CDR2 SNEGSKA (reference sequence). CDR3 sequence reads: CSARWLDRGSYEQYF. DNA for the CDR3: TGCAGTGCTAGATGGCTCGACAGGGGCTCCTACGAGCAGTACTTC.

This chain links TRBV7-3 with TRBJ2-1; tentatively, D is TRBD1 or TRBD2 (5 bases each). V lost 2 bases to trimming and J lost 9 bases, with 20 bases between them. Germline CDR1 is SGHTA and CDR2 is FQGTGA. The CDR3 runs 16 residues. The CDR3 DNA reads TGTGCCAGCAGCTTATCCTACCGGGACGGGCCGAGTGAGCAGTTCTTC. This sequence encodes CASSLSYRDGPSEQFF.

V is TRBV12-3 or TRBV12-4 and J is TRBJ2-1; 8 bases agree with TRBD2. The V segment lost 2 bases and the J segment 8 bases; nucleotides outside the gene matches: 8. CDR3 length equals 15 residues. The CDR3, as DNA: TGTGCCAGCAGTTTACAAGCGGGGGTAGCCTATGAGCAGTTCTTC. This sequence encodes CASSLQAGVAYEQFF.

This clonotype was observed at least ten times. This rearrangement joins TRBV20-1 to TRBJ2-7, with D perhaps TRBD1 (5 bases). This CDR3 region has 13 residues. Looked up from germline, CDR1 is DFQATT and CDR2 is SNEGSKA (reference sequence). V shed 5 bases and J shed 2 bases, with 13 bases lying between them. CDR3: CSAGTDNTYEQYF. CDR3 coding DNA: TGCAGTGCTGGTACGGACAATACCTACGAGCAGTACTTC.

V and J are TRBV12-3 or TRBV12-4 and TRBJ2-4; D is perhaps TRBD1 or TRBD2 (5 bases each). Trimming took 6 bases from V and 4 from J, leaving 10 bases between them. CDR3 length: 13 residues. In DNA form, the CDR3 reads TGTGCCAGCAGCCCGGGACCGAAAAACATTCAGTACTTC. Protein sequence: CASSPGPKNIQYF.

The gene calls are TRBV28 and TRBJ2-7; 11 bases are a match to TRBD2. V gave up 8 bases and J gave up 3 bases; unmatched junction bases: 21. Germline-derived CDR1 and CDR2 are MDHEN and SYDVKM. This CDR3 contains 19 residues. CDR3 sequence reads: CASADPISGRAHVIYEQYF. CDR3 nucleotide sequence: TGTGCCAGCGCCGACCCGATTAGCGGGAGGGCCCATGTAATCTACGAGCAGTACTTC. Supplemented by reference TRBV28 and TRBJ2-7, the full variable domain reads DVKVTQSSRYLVKRTGEKVFLECVQDMDHENMFWYRQDPGLGLRLIYFSYDVKMKEKGDIPEGYSVSREKKERFSLILESASTNQTSMYLCASADPISGRAHVIYEQYFGPGTRLTVT.

This chain links TRBV11-2 with TRBJ1-6; the match to TRBD1 covers 9 bases. Germline V gives CDR1 SGHAT, CDR2 FQNNGV. The junction had 15 bases not matched to a gene; V was cut back by 5 bases and J by 7 bases. This CDR3 is 18 amino acids long. CDR3 sequence reads: CASSPGDREWFGNSPLHF. As DNA, the CDR3 is TGTGCCAGCAGCCCCGGGGACAGGGAGTGGTTCGGGAATTCACCCCTCCACTTT.

This clonotype was detected ten times or more. The V and J genes are TRBV12-3 or TRBV12-4 and TRBJ2-6; D call uncertain. V lost 6 bases and J 0 bases, leaving 12 bases between the germline ends. CDR3 length equals 16 residues. CDR3 nucleotides: TGTGCCAGCAGGACCGCACCGAGCTCTGGGGCCAACGTCCTGACTTTC. It translates to CASRTAPSSGANVLTF.

The sample holds many counts of this clonotype. The chain links TRBV20-1 to TRBJ2-2; TRBD2 matches at 8 bases. The CDR3 is made up of 17 amino acids. Unmatched junction bases numbered 11, after V lost 4 bases and J lost 1 base. Germline V gene sequence: CDR1 DFQATT, CDR2 SNEGSKA (reference sequence). This CDR3 is CSANSYSGEGNTGELFF. The CDR3 DNA sequence: TGCAGTGCTAACTCATATAGCGGGGAAGGGAACACCGGGGAGCTGTTTTTT.

This chain joins TRBV28 and TRBJ2-7, with unresolved D. Per the germline V gene, CDR1 is MDHEN and CDR2 is SYDVKM. This CDR3 is built from 13 residues. V lost 4 bases and J 4 bases, leaving 11 bases between the germline ends. The CDR3 coding sequence is TGTGCCAGCAGTTGGGCAGGCGAATACGAGCAGTACTTC. Translated: CASSWAGEYEQYF.

This clonotype occurred a few times. The chain joins TRBV12-3 or TRBV12-4 to TRBJ2-1; D possibly matches TRBD1 or TRBD2 (5 bases each). There are 20 residues in the CDR3. The V and J ends lost 3 bases and 0 bases respectively, with 24 bases between them. The CDR3 DNA follows: TGTGCCAGCAGTTTCGCGACAGAGCCCCCAGCGGTGGGCTCCTACAATGAGCAGTTCTTC. It yields the protein CASSFATEPPAVGSYNEQFF.

This clonotype was observed a few times. The CDR3 bases are TGTGCCACCGCGGACGGTAAGTCCTACGAGCAGTACTTC. The encoded protein is CATADGKSYEQYF. The chain carries TRBV25-1 and TRBJ2-7, with D unresolved. The germline gives CDR1 MGHDK, CDR2 SYGVNS. The CDR3 is 13 residues long. The V end lost 10 bases, the J end lost 1 base, and 14 bases lay between the germline ends.

This clonotype was recorded a few times. The chain employs TRBV7-2 and TRBJ2-7; a weak D match, TRBD2 (6 bases). The CDR3 sequence is 15 residues long. Trimming left V 1 base short and J 1 base short, with 11 bases between. CDR1 is SGHTA, CDR2 FQGNSA, per germline. For the CDR3, the DNA is TGTGCCAGCAGCTTAGGTAGCGGATTATCCTACGAGCAGTACTTC. As protein: CASSLGSGLSYEQYF.

The genes are TRBV4-3 and TRBJ2-3, with 9 bases aligning to TRBD1. The length of the CDR3 is 15 residues. Germline trimming cut 4 bases from V and 5 bases from J; bases unmatched to any gene: 7. CDR1 is LGHNA and CDR2 is YSLEER in the germline V gene. The CDR3 region has the DNA TGCGCCAGCAGCCCTAGGAGGGACAGGGAAGATACGCAGTATTTT. This sequence encodes CASSPRRDREDTQYF.

This clonotype has only a few counts. The chain carries TRBV12-3 or TRBV12-4 and TRBJ2-7; 9 bases align to TRBD1. This CDR3 is built from 16 residues. V gave up 1 base and J gave up 3 bases; unmatched junction bases: 7. CDR3 sequence (DNA): TGTGCCAGCAGTTTAGGGCCGGGACAGGGCGTCTACGAGCAGTACTTC. Translated, it gives CASSLGPGQGVYEQYF.

This clonotype was observed a few times. The chain is built from TRBV11-2 and TRBJ2-1; D ambiguous. The germline CDR1 and CDR2 sequences are SGHAT and FQNNGV. Trimming took off 3 bases at V and 8 bases at J, with 8 bases between the two ends. The CDR3 has 12 residues. CDR3 DNA sequence: TGTGCCAGCAGCTTCTCGGAGCATGAGCAGTTCTTC. It is translated as CASSFSEHEQFF.

The V and J genes are TRBV5-1 and TRBJ2-7; weak D call: TRBD1 (5 bases). The CDR3 is 14 amino acids. Trimming shortened V by 0 bases and J by 7 bases, and 14 bases separated the two germline ends. Germline lookup yields CDR1 SGHRS and CDR2 YFSETQ. The CDR3 DNA is TGCGCCAGCAGCTTGGAGGCGCAGGGTGAAGAGCAGTACTTC. This translates into CASSLEAQGEEQYF.

This clonotype was seen ten or more times. V and J are TRBV12-3 or TRBV12-4 and TRBJ1-3; tentative D call: TRBD1 (5 bases). The CDR3 loop spans 18 amino acids. Trimming removed 3 bases at V and 0 bases at J, with 18 bases between. CDR3: CASSFGRRVKSSGNTIYF. DNA for the CDR3: TGTGCCAGCAGTTTTGGTCGCAGGGTAAAATCCTCTGGAAACACCATATATTTT.